This T cell receptor beta chain appears in the sequencing data of a study of blood T cell repertoires in COVID-19. Study in general: Sources were T cells, B-cell-depleted T cells, or PBMCs; the material itself was cDNA or gDNA.

V lost 3 bases and J lost 12, with 21 bases in between. Germline V CDR1 and CDR2: GTSNPN, SVGIG (reference sequence). The CDR3 consists of 14 residues. Original processing methods: From reference gene primer amplification, estimates of nucleated cell counts were derived. The method was immunoSEQ multiplex PCR; TCRdb's version includes in-frame clones alone and lacks a portion of them. The V and J calls and clone size were taken over from that table, and D and trimming were inferred from the DNA. Among 40,000 or so clones listed, 70% to 90% were seen once. In this sample, this clone turned up once. V and J are TRBV30 and TRBJ2-4, with a tentative D call TRBD2 (7 bases). The clonotype was recovered from a man aged 35-49 years with active COVID-19. Sequencing input: peripheral blood. CDR3: CAWSPGEGVGRQYF. DNA of the CDR3: TGTGCCTGGAGCCCAGGGGAGGGAGTCGGTCGTCAGTACTTC.